This T cell receptor (beta chain) comes out of a study of blood T cell repertoires in COVID-19. Study in general: The United States, Italy and Spain provided the acute and convalescent COVID-19 samples. PBMCs, B-cell-depleted T cells, or T cells provided the cDNA or gDNA that made up the material.

This CDR3 has 16 amino acids. Germline CDR1 KGHSH, CDR2 LQKENI. V dropped 6 bases and J dropped 3; count of bases not matched to a gene: 13. In the original analysis: Amplification of reference gene primers was used by the study to estimate nucleated cell counts. Here immunoSEQ multiplex PCR was the method, and the copy in TCRdb shows in-frame clones only, minus some. The DNA was the basis for D and trimming; V, J and clone size are from that table. The sample includes around 42,000 clones, 70% to 80% of them seen just once. The chain is built from TRBV18 and TRBJ1-1; 7 bases match TRBD1. This clonotype originated in a man between 65 and 85 years old with active or convalescent COVID-19. The specimen sequenced was peripheral blood. The CDR3: CASSQQARTGYTEAFF. The CDR3 nucleotides are TGTGCCAGCTCCCAACAGGCCCGGACAGGATACACTGAAGCTTTCTTT.